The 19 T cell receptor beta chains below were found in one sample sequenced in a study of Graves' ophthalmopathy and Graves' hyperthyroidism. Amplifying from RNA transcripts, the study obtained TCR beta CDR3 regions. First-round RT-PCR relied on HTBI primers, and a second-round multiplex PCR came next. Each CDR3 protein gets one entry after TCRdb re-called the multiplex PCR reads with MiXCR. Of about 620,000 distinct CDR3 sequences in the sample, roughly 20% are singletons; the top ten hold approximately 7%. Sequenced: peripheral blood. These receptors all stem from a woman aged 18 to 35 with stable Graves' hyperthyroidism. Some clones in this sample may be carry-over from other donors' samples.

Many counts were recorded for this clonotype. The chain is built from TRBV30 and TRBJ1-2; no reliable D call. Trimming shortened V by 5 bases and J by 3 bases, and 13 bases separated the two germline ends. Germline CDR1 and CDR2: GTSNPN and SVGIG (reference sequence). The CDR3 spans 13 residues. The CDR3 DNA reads TGTGCCTGGGCTCTTGAGGCGGACTATGGCTACACCTTC. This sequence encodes CAWALEADYGYTF.

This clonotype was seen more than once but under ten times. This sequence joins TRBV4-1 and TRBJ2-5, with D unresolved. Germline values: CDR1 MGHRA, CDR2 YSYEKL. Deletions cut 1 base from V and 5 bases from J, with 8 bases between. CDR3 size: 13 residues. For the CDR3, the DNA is TGCGCCAGCAGCCAAGTAAGGTTGGAGACCCAGTACTTC. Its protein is CASSQVRLETQYF.

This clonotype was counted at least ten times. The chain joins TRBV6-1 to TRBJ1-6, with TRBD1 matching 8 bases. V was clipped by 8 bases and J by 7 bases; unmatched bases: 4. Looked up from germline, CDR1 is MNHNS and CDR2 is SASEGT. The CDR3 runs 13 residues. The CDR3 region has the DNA TGTGCCAGCCGGACAGGGACCAATTCACCCCTCCACTTT. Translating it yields CASRTGTNSPLHF.

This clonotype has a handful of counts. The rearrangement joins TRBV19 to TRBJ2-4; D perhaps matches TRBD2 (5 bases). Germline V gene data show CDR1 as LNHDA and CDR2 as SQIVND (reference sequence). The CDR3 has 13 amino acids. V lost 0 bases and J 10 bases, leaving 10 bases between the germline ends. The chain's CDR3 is CASSIDWRTIQYF. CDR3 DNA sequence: TGTGCCAGTAGTATAGATTGGCGGACTATTCAGTACTTC. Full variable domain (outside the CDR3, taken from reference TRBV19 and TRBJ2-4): DGGITQSPKYLFRKEGQNVTLSCEQNLNHDAMYWYRQDPGQGLRLIYYSQIVNDFQKGDIAEGYSVSREKKESFPLTVTSAQKNPTAFYLCASSIDWRTIQYFGAGTRLSVL.

The CDR3 DNA is TGTGCCAGCAGTTTTCGGACTAGCGAGATAACGGGGGAGCTGTTTTTT. This sequence encodes CASSFRTSEITGELFF. This rearrangement joins TRBV11-2 to TRBJ2-2, with 9 bases fitting TRBD2. The V segment lost 6 bases and the J segment 8 bases; nucleotides outside the gene matches: 13. Germline values: CDR1 SGHAT, CDR2 FQNNGV. The CDR3 is 16 amino acids.

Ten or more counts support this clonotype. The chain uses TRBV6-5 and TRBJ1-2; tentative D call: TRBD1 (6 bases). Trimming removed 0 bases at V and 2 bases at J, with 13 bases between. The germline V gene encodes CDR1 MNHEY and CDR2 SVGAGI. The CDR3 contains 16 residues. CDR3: CASSYSNPTGNYGYTF. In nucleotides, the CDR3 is TGTGCCAGCAGTTACTCCAATCCCACAGGGAACTATGGCTACACCTTC.

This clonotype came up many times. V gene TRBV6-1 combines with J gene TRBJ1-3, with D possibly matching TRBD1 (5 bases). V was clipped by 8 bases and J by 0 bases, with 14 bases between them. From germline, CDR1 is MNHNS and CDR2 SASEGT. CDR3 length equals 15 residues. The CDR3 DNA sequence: TGTGCCAGCGGGGGACTCTTGAACTCTGGAAACACCATATATTTT. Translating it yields CASGGLLNSGNTIYF.

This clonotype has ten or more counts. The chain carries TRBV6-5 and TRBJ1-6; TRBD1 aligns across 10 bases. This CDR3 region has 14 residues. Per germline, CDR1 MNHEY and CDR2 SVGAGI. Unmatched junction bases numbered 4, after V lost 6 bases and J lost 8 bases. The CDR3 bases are TGTGCCAGCAGCCGGACAGGGGGGGATTCACCCCTCCACTTT. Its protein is CASSRTGGDSPLHF.

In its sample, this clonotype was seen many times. In nucleotides, the CDR3 is TGTGCCAGCAGCTTGTGGACAGGGGGCGGGGGCTACACCTTC. Residues: CASSLWTGGGGYTF. V usage is TRBV5-5 and J usage is TRBJ1-2; 11 bases are a match to TRBD1. J was trimmed by 8 bases and V by 1 base; bases with no gene match: 4. Per the germline V gene, CDR1 is SGHKS and CDR2 is YYEKEE (reference sequence). The CDR3 consists of 14 residues.

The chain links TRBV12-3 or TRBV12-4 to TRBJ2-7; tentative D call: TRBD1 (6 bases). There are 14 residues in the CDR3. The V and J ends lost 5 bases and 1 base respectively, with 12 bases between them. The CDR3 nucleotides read TGTGCCAGCAGTCGGACAGTCAGATCCTACGAGCAGTACTTC. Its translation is CASSRTVRSYEQYF.

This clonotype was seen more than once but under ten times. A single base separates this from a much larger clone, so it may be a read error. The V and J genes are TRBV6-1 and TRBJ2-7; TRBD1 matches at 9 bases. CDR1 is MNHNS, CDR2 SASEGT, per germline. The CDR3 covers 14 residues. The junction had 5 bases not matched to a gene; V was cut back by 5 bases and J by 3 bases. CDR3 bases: TGTGCCAGCAGTCCGGGACAGGGTTACTACGAGCAGTACTTC. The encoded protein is CASSPGQGYYEQYF.

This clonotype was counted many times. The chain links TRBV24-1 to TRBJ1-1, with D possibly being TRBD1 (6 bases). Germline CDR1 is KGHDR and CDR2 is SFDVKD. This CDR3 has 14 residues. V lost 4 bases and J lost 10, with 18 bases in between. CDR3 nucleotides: TGTGCCACCAGTGACACGTTGGACAGCTCTGGAGCTTTCTTT. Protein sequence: CATSDTLDSSGAFF.

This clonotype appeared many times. CDR3 in amino acids: CASSSATNSPLHF. The CDR3 DNA reads TGTGCCAGCAGTTCGGCTACTAATTCACCCCTCCACTTT. The chain is built from TRBV27 and TRBJ1-6, with D uncertain. This CDR3 comprises 13 residues. Germline loops: CDR1 MNHEY, CDR2 SMNVEV (reference sequence). Deletions cut 4 bases from V and 6 bases from J, with 7 bases between.

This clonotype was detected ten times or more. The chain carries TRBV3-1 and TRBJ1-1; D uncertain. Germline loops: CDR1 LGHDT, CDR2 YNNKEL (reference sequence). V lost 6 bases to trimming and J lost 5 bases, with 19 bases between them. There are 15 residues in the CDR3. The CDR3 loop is CASSQEGARRTEAFF. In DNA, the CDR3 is TGTGCCAGCAGTCAGGAGGGTGCAAGGAGGACTGAAGCTTTCTTT.

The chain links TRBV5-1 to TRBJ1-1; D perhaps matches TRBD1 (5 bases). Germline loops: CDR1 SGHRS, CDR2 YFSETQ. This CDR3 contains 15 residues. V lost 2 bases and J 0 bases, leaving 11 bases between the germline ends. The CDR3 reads CASSLYDRMNTEAFF. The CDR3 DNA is TGCGCCAGCAGCTTATATGACAGAATGAACACTGAAGCTTTCTTT.

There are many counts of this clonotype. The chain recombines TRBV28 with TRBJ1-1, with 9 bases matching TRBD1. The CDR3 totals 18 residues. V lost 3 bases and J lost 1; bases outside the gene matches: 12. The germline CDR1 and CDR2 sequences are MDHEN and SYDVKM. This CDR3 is CASSLRFGRTGANTEAFF. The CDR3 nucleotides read TGTGCCAGCAGTTTGAGGTTTGGACGGACAGGGGCGAACACTGAAGCTTTCTTT. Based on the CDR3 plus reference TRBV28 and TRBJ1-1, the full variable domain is DVKVTQSSRYLVKRTGEKVFLECVQDMDHENMFWYRQDPGLGLRLIYFSYDVKMKEKGDIPEGYSVSREKKERFSLILESASTNQTSMYLCASSLRFGRTGANTEAFFGQGTRLTVV.

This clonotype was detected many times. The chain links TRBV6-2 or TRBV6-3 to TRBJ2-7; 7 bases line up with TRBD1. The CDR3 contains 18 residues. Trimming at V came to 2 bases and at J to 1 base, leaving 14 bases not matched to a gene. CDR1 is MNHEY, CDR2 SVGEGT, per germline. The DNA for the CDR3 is TGTGCCAGCAGTTACCCTTCCAGTCGGCAGGGGGATTCCTACGAGCAGTACTTC. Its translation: CASSYPSSRQGDSYEQYF.

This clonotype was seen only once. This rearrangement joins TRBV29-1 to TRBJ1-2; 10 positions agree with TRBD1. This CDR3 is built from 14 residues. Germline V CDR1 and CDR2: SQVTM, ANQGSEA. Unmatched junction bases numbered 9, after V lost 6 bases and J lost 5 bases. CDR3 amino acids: CSVGDRGSWYGYTF. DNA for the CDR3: TGCAGCGTAGGGGACAGGGGAAGCTGGTATGGCTACACCTTC. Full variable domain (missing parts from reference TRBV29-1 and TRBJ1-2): SAVISQKPSRDICQRGTSLTIQCQVDSQVTMMFWYRQQPGQSLTLIATANQGSEATYESGFVIDKFPISRPNLTFSTLTVSNMSPEDSSIYLCSVGDRGSWYGYTFGSGTRLTVV.

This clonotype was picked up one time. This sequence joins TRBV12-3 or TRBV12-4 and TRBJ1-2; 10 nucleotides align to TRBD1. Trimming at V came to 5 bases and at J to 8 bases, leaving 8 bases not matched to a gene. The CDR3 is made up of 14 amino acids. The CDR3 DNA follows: TGTGCCAGCAGTCCGGACTCGACAGGGGGCGGCTACACCTTC. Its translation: CASSPDSTGGGYTF.